This T cell receptor beta chain derives from a study of T cell repertoires in cytomegalovirus infection. The overall study: Indications came from public TCR beta signatures; they pointed to CMV infection and to a matching HLA type.

Study results and caveats: In two of eight donors, the top clonotype was HLA-C-restricted CMV-specific. Individuals carrying CMV plus the relevant HLA were identified by cumulative frequency of public TCR beta families.

Each CDR3 protein is one row after TCRdb ran MiXCR on the reads. The sample includes roughly 300,000 distinct CDR3 sequences, 8% to 10% seen only once; the top ten take 3.5% to 4.5%. This clonotype was counted only a few times. Its antigen is as yet unknown. Trimming cost V 1 base and J 3 bases; bases outside gene matches: 7. Germline loops: CDR1 DFQATT, CDR2 SNEGSKA (reference sequence). The CDR3 length is 16 residues. Sequenced input: PBMCs. The J gene is TRBJ2-2, the V gene TRBV20-1, with 8 nucleotides matching TRBD2. The clonotype comes from a human donor in good health (CMV status not recorded). Some clones in this sample may be carry-over from other donors' samples. DNA of the CDR3: TGCAGTGCTAGAGGTGCGAGCGGGGGAGACACCGGGGAGCTGTTTTTT. Translating gives CSARGASGGDTGELFF.